What follows are 26 T cell receptor beta chains derived from one specimen sequenced in a study of blood T cell repertoires in COVID-19. This table comes from immunoSEQ multiplex PCR, and its TCRdb copy is limited to in-frame clones, with some not included. The table has more than 250,000 clones, about 85% seen once. The sequenced sample consisted of PBMCs or T cells enriched from blood (not recorded which). These receptors were obtained from a woman in her twenties or thirties who had recovered from COVID-19.

The CDR3 DNA reads TGCAGCGTTGAAGATGGGGGCACTGGCTACACCTTC. It is translated as CSVEDGGTGYTF. This chain joins TRBV29-1 and TRBJ1-2; D may be TRBD1 (6 bases). With 0 bases removed from V and 7 bases from J, the gap between germline ends came to 9 bases. This CDR3 is 12 amino acids long. CDR1 is SQVTM and CDR2 is ANQGSEA in the germline V gene. Variable domain in full (rest from reference TRBV29-1 and TRBJ1-2): SAVISQKPSRDICQRGTSLTIQCQVDSQVTMMFWYRQQPGQSLTLIATANQGSEATYESGFVIDKFPISRPNLTFSTLTVSNMSPEDSSIYLCSVEDGGTGYTFGSGTRLTVV.

The chain has TRBV10-3 and TRBJ1-3; D gene unclear. There are 14 residues in the CDR3. Germline CDR1 ENHRY, CDR2 SYGVKD. With 6 bases removed from V and 0 bases from J, the gap between germline ends came to 9 bases. The chain's CDR3 is CAIRGSSSGNTIYF. CDR3 coding DNA: TGTGCCATCAGGGGCAGCAGCTCTGGAAACACCATATATTTT.

The chain employs TRBV5-5 and TRBJ1-2; 9 bases line up with TRBD1. The germline V gene has CDR1 SGHKS and CDR2 YYEKEE (reference sequence). The CDR3 has 18 amino acids. The ends lost 6 bases at V and 2 bases at J; junction bases unmatched: 17. CDR3 in amino acids: CASTPGQGLPFLNYGYTF. CDR3 nucleotide sequence: TGTGCCAGCACCCCGGGACAGGGACTCCCCTTCCTAAACTATGGCTACACCTTC.

This clone was found once. V and J are TRBV19 and TRBJ1-2; TRBD1 aligns across 8 bases. V dropped 3 bases and J dropped 4; count of bases not matched to a gene: 7. This CDR3 spans 15 amino acids. The germline gives CDR1 LNHDA, CDR2 SQIVND (reference sequence). CDR3 protein: CASSIPRTGLYGYTF. The CDR3 DNA is TGTGCCAGTAGTATCCCACGGACAGGGCTCTATGGCTACACCTTC.

The chain has TRBV25-1 and TRBJ1-1; the D gene is possibly TRBD1 (6 bases). There are 15 residues in the CDR3. V was trimmed by 4 bases and J by 0 bases, leaving 12 bases between them. Germline-derived CDR1 and CDR2 are MGHDK and SYGVNS. The CDR3 protein is CASSALGTLNTEAFF. The CDR3 DNA reads TGTGCCAGCAGTGCACTGGGGACACTGAACACTGAAGCTTTCTTT. The full variable domain, with the rest looked up from reference TRBV25-1 and TRBJ1-1, is EADIYQTPRYLVIGTGKKITLECSQTMGHDKMYWYQQDPGMELHLIHYSYGVNSTEKGDLSSESTVSRIRTEHFPLTLESARPSHTSQYLCASSALGTLNTEAFFGQGTRLTVV.

The chain has TRBV29-1 and TRBJ2-4; the D gene is possibly TRBD1 (5 bases). The CDR3 extends over 13 amino acids. Germline values: CDR1 SQVTM, CDR2 ANQGSEA. V lost 4 bases and J lost 2, with 9 bases in between. CDR3: CSVADSTKNIQYF. The CDR3 DNA reads as TGCAGCGTTGCCGACAGTACCAAAAACATTCAGTACTTC.

This sequence joins TRBV27 and TRBJ2-3; 12 positions match TRBD2. This CDR3 region has 14 residues. Trimming removed 6 bases from V and 4 bases from J; junction bases left unmatched: 2. Germline lookup yields CDR1 MNHEY and CDR2 SMNVEV (reference sequence). The CDR3 sequence: CASRLAGGADTQYF. CDR3 DNA sequence: TGTGCCAGCAGACTAGCGGGGGGTGCAGATACGCAGTATTTT.

This clone was observed a few times. This chain connects TRBV28 to TRBJ1-5, with 11 positions matching TRBD1. Germline V gene sequence: CDR1 MDHEN, CDR2 SYDVKM. Trimming took 5 bases from V and 3 from J; bases not matched to a gene: 9. The CDR3 extends over 17 amino acids. DNA of the CDR3: TGTGCCAGCAGTCCGGGACAGGGGGGGGTTCACAATCAGCCCCAGCATTTT. Translation gives CASSPGQGGVHNQPQHF.

This rearrangement joins TRBV27 to TRBJ1-3; D is ambiguous. The CDR3 has 13 amino acids. Germline V gene lookup returns CDR1 MNHEY and CDR2 SMNVEV (reference sequence). Trimming shortened V by 8 bases and J by 4 bases, and 12 bases separated the two germline ends. CDR3 loop: CASGPSGGNTIYF. DNA of the CDR3: TGTGCCAGCGGACCCTCGGGGGGAAACACCATATATTTT.

The chain joins TRBV21-1 to TRBJ1-5. TRBV21-1 has pseudogene status. The CDR3 has 18 amino acids. This CDR3 reads CASSKATWGGNSNQPQHF. The CDR3 coding sequence is TGTGCCAGCAGCAAAGCCACCTGGGGCGGGAATAGCAATCAGCCCCAGCATTTT.

The rearrangement joins TRBV5-4 to TRBJ1-1; 8 bases line up with TRBD1. Trimming at V came to 5 bases and at J to 6 bases, leaving 9 bases not matched to a gene. This CDR3 has 14 amino acids. CDR1 and CDR2 from the germline V gene are SGHNT and YYREEE (reference sequence). The chain's CDR3 is CASRIRDRIAEAFF. The CDR3 DNA reads as TGTGCCAGCAGAATCCGGGACAGGATAGCTGAAGCTTTCTTT. Filled out from reference TRBV5-4 and TRBJ1-1, the complete variable domain reads ETGVTQSPTHLIKTRGQQVTLRCSSQSGHNTVSWYQQALGQGPQFIFQYYREEENGRGNFPPRFSGLQFPNYSSELNVNALELDDSALYLCASRIRDRIAEAFFGQGTRLTVV.

The chain uses TRBV7-8 and TRBJ1-5, with D possibly matching TRBD1 (5 bases). Germline V gene data show CDR1 as SGHVS and CDR2 as FQNEAQ. V lost 5 bases, J lost 3 bases, and 11 bases lay in between. The CDR3 is 14 residues long. CDR3 amino acids: CASSRTGDNQPQHF. The CDR3 DNA sequence: TGTGCCAGCAGCCGCACAGGAGACAATCAGCCCCAGCATTTT.

This chain connects TRBV6-5 to TRBJ1-1, with 8 bases identical to TRBD1. The CDR3 loop spans 14 amino acids. Germline assignment: CDR1 MNHEY and CDR2 SVGAGI. Trimming cost V 6 bases and J 5 bases; bases outside gene matches: 8. CDR3 amino acids: CASSPARTGTEAFF. In DNA, the CDR3 is TGTGCCAGCAGCCCCGCCCGGACAGGGACTGAAGCTTTCTTT.

The chain joins TRBV4-3 to TRBJ2-7; TRBD2 is a possible D gene (6 bases). The CDR3 spans 14 residues. Germline CDR1 and CDR2: LGHNA and YSLEER. V was cut by 0 bases and J by 5 bases, with 11 bases left in between. CDR3 protein: CASSQEGGAHEQYF. The CDR3 coding sequence is TGCGCCAGCAGCCAAGAGGGCGGGGCCCACGAGCAGTACTTC.

CDR3 in DNA: TGTGCCAGCAGCTTAAGGGAGGGCACTGAAGCTTTCTTT. It translates to CASSLREGTEAFF. The V gene is TRBV7-8, the J gene TRBJ1-1; D is undetermined. CDR1 and CDR2 from the germline V gene are SGHVS and FQNEAQ. Trimming cost V 2 bases and J 4 bases, with 8 bases left between them. This CDR3 comprises 13 residues.

J is TRBJ2-7 and V is TRBV7-3; 8 nucleotides match TRBD1. The CDR3 runs to 13 residues. Germline V gene sequence: CDR1 SGHTA, CDR2 FQGTGA. Losses at the gene ends were 3 bases for V and 5 bases for J; bases not matched to a gene: 3. This CDR3 is CASSLGQADEQYF. The DNA of the CDR3 is TGTGCCAGCAGCTTGGGACAGGCGGACGAGCAGTACTTC. Full variable domain (missing parts from reference TRBV7-3 and TRBJ2-7): GAGVSQTPSNKVTEKGKYVELRCDPISGHTALYWYRQSLGQGPEFLIYFQGTGAADDSGLPNDRFFAVRPEGSVSTLKIQRTERGDSAVYLCASSLGQADEQYFGPGTRLTVT.

This rearrangement joins TRBV4-1 to TRBJ2-5; 9 nucleotides agree with TRBD2. Trimming at V came to 3 bases and at J to 5 bases, leaving 13 bases not matched to a gene. The germline V gene encodes CDR1 MGHRA and CDR2 YSYEKL. This CDR3 is 17 amino acids long. CDR3 residues: CASSQLAGAFIGETQYF. The DNA for the CDR3 is TGCGCCAGCAGCCAGTTAGCGGGGGCTTTCATCGGGGAGACCCAGTACTTC.

This chain joins TRBV19 and TRBJ2-2; TRBD1 agrees at 8 bases. Losses at the gene ends were 8 bases for V and 3 bases for J; bases not matched to a gene: 5. The CDR3 is made up of 14 amino acids. CDR1 is LNHDA, CDR2 SQIVND, per germline (reference sequence). The CDR3 spells CASFTGGDTGELFF. The CDR3 DNA is TGTGCCAGTTTCACAGGGGGTGACACCGGGGAGCTGTTTTTT.

The chain links TRBV7-8 to TRBJ1-1; D unresolved. V was trimmed by 2 bases and J by 0 bases, leaving 7 bases between them. This CDR3 is built from 14 residues. Per germline, CDR1 SGHVS and CDR2 FQNEAQ. The CDR3 region is CASSLRRMNTEAFF. In DNA, the CDR3 is TGTGCCAGCAGCTTAAGGAGAATGAACACTGAAGCTTTCTTT.

The CDR3 region is CASSQEGEVTYNSPLHF. CDR3 nucleotides: TGTGCCAGCAGCCAAGAGGGGGAAGTTACCTATAATTCACCCCTCCACTTT. This chain uses TRBV9 with TRBJ1-6; D may be TRBD1 (6 bases). With 4 bases removed from V and 2 bases from J, the gap between germline ends came to 16 bases. CDR1 is SGDLS and CDR2 is YYNGEE in the germline V gene. This CDR3 is 17 amino acids long.

The gene calls are TRBV9 and TRBJ2-7; 8 bases are shared with TRBD1. The V segment lost 0 bases and the J segment 1 base; nucleotides outside the gene matches: 3. This CDR3 is 15 amino acids long. Looked up from germline, CDR1 is SGDLS and CDR2 is YYNGEE. The CDR3 spells CASSVGQGASYEQYF. The CDR3 region has the DNA TGTGCCAGCAGCGTAGGCCAGGGGGCGTCCTACGAGCAGTACTTC.

This clone has only a few counts. The sample holds other DNA sequences that translate to the same CDR3. This chain links TRBV7-2 with TRBJ1-5; 7 bases are a match to TRBD1. Germline V gene data show CDR1 as SGHTA and CDR2 as FQGNSA. V shed 5 bases, J shed 2 bases, and the junction held 3 bases outside the gene matches. The CDR3 is 14 residues long. CDR3 amino acids: CASSPTGGNQPQHF. DNA for the CDR3: TGTGCCAGCAGCCCCACAGGGGGCAATCAGCCCCAGCATTTT.

This chain links TRBV19 with TRBJ2-7; 8 bases fit TRBD1. V lost 0 bases to trimming and J lost 2 bases; unmatched junction nucleotides: 12. Germline lookup yields CDR1 LNHDA and CDR2 SQIVND (reference sequence). CDR3 length: 18 residues. The CDR3 DNA reads TGTGCCAGTAGTATAGAAGGGGGTGAGACAGGGGCCCCCTACGAGCAGTACTTC. Translation gives CASSIEGGETGAPYEQYF.

This chain connects TRBV27 to TRBJ1-5; no definite D call. The germline CDR1 and CDR2 sequences are MNHEY and SMNVEV (reference sequence). The length of the CDR3 is 14 residues. Trimming cost V 4 bases and J 6 bases, with 13 bases left between them. CDR3 loop: CASSSPGLGQPQHF. CDR3 DNA sequence: TGTGCCAGCAGTTCCCCGGGGTTGGGTCAGCCCCAGCATTTT.

This chain connects TRBV18 to TRBJ1-1, with D maybe TRBD1 (6 bases). The CDR3 is 16 residues long. CDR1 is KGHSH, CDR2 LQKENI, per germline. V was pared by 6 bases and J by 2 bases, with 19 bases between. The CDR3: CASSPTGPGFNTEAFF. The CDR3 DNA is TGTGCCAGCTCTCCTACAGGGCCGGGATTTAACACTGAAGCTTTCTTT.

The rearrangement joins TRBV18 to TRBJ1-6, with TRBD1 matching 8 bases. The V gene end was trimmed by 4 bases and the J gene end by 0 bases; junction bases not matched to a gene: 17. Germline loops: CDR1 KGHSH, CDR2 LQKENI. The CDR3 is 21 residues long. The CDR3 region is CASSLKGQGNPPGSYNSPLHF. CDR3 nucleotides: TGTGCCAGCTCACTAAAAGGACAGGGTAACCCTCCGGGCTCCTATAATTCACCCCTCCACTTT.